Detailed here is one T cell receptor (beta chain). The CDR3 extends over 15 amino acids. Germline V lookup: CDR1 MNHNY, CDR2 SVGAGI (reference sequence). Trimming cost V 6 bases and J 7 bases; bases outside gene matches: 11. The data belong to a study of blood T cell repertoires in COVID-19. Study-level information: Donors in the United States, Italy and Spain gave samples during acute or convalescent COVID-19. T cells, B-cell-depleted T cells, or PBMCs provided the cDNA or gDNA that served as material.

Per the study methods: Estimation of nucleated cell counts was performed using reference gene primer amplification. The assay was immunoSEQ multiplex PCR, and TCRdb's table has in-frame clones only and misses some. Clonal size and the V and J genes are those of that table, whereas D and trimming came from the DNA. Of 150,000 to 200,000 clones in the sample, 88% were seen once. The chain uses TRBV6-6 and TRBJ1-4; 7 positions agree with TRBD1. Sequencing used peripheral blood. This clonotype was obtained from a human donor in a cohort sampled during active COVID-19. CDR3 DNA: TGTGCCAGCAGCCCGACAGGGCGGTTTGGTGAAAAACTGTTTTTT. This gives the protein CASSPTGRFGEKLFF.